This TCR beta chain was recovered during a study of OX40 agonist ivuxolimab in advanced cancers. Study background: Ivuxolimab is an agonistic anti-OX40 (CD134) antibody, and patients were treated with it. One patient with hepatocellular carcinoma and two with cutaneous melanoma, three in all, had partial responses.

Study conclusions and caveats: The average count of expanded clones was higher among CD8+ T cells than among CD4+. Clonal expansion was seen in CD4+ and CD8+ blood T cells by week 6 at 0.1 to 3.0 mg/kg.

Clones were sequenced by immunoSEQ multiplex PCR, and TCRdb holds only the in-frame ones, with some missing. Of approximately 90,000 clones in the sample, 70% to 90% were seen once. The germline V and J ends were trimmed by 5 bases and 4 bases, with 9 bases remaining between them. Germline CDR1 SGHVS, CDR2 FQNEAQ. The CDR3 has 14 amino acids. Comment on this clone: What it binds is unknown.

Source: CD4+ or CD8+ T cells sorted from blood, taken in a trial of the OX40 agonist ivuxolimab. The TCR comes from an adult with an advanced solid tumor such as melanoma, head and neck, liver or kidney cancer. V is TRBV7-8 and J is TRBJ1-6; D perhaps matches TRBD1 (5 bases). CDR3 amino acids: CASSGRQYNSPLHF. Here the CDR3 DNA reads TGTGCCAGCAGCGGAAGACAGTATAATTCACCCCTCCACTTT.